The 7 T cell receptor beta chains given below trace back to one sample, sequenced in a study of response to subunit inactivated influenza vaccine. In TCRdb, the RT-PCR reads were re-called with MiXCR into one record per CDR3 protein. This sample has 500,000 to 600,000 distinct CDR3 sequences, with about 10% found just once. These data were likewise used in another study, on T cells expressing NK-cell markers. In that study: 5'RACE template switching with UMIs produced the TCR beta cDNA.

The source material was PBMCs from blood, sampled on the day of vaccination. The receptors here all came from a man between 50 and 59 years old who received an inactivated influenza vaccine.

The chain is built from TRBV20-1 and TRBJ2-1; 13 nucleotides align to TRBD2. This CDR3 has 15 amino acids. After removal of 2 bases from V and 9 bases from J, the junction contained 7 bases not matched to a gene. Germline V gene sequence: CDR1 DFQATT, CDR2 SNEGSKA (reference sequence). CDR3 residues: CSARPLAGGWGEQFF. The DNA for the CDR3 is TGCAGTGCTAGACCACTAGCGGGAGGGTGGGGTGAGCAGTTCTTC.

The gene calls are TRBV9 and TRBJ2-3; 7 bases line up with TRBD1. The CDR3 consists of 15 residues. Per the germline V gene, CDR1 is SGDLS and CDR2 is YYNGEE. V trimming: 3 bases; J trimming: 0 bases; junction bases outside the gene matches: 4. CDR3 amino acids: CASSATGDSTDTQYF. CDR3 DNA: TGTGCCAGCAGCGCAACAGGGGATAGCACAGATACGCAGTATTTT.

The rearrangement uses TRBV14 and TRBJ2-7; maybe TRBD2 (5 bases). The V end was cut by 4 bases, the J end by 5 bases, with 12 bases between. CDR1 and CDR2 (germline): SGHDN, FVKESK. The CDR3 totals 13 residues. CDR3 bases: TGTGCCAGCAGCCCGGACTGGGGTGACGAGCAGTACTTC. Residues: CASSPDWGDEQYF.

CDR3 DNA: TGTGCCAGCAGTTTAGCAGGGGACGGTGAGCAGTTCTTC. This sequence encodes CASSLAGDGEQFF. The gene calls are TRBV12-3 or TRBV12-4 and TRBJ2-1; either TRBD1 or TRBD2 may supply D (5 bases each). V lost 0 bases, J lost 9 bases, and 9 bases lay in between. The CDR3 has 13 amino acids.

The chain has TRBV27 and TRBJ2-7, with a tentative D call TRBD2 (5 bases). The CDR3 covers 15 residues. Trimming left V 4 bases short and J 6 bases short, with 19 bases between. Germline lookup yields CDR1 MNHEY and CDR2 SMNVEV (reference sequence). In nucleotides, the CDR3 is TGTGCCAGCAGTTCCGGGAACCTTCGATCTGGCGAGCAGTACTTC. Residues: CASSSGNLRSGEQYF.

This chain joins TRBV12-3 or TRBV12-4 and TRBJ1-1; the D is unclear. The CDR3 is 17 residues long. Deletions cut 4 bases from V and 8 bases from J, with 26 bases between. The CDR3 bases are TGTGCCAGCAGTTCCCGTCGGGGAGGGAATCGTGATTTGGAAGCTTTCTTT. Translated, it gives CASSSRRGGNRDLEAFF.

This clonotype was detected a few times. The gene calls are TRBV4-1 and TRBJ2-1, with no clear D. Per germline, CDR1 MGHRA and CDR2 YSYEKL. Trimming removed 0 bases from V and 1 base from J, with 16 bases in between. The CDR3 runs to 18 residues. The CDR3 DNA sequence: TGCGCCAGCAGCCAAGATCAGCTGGCCACCGTATCCTACAATGAGCAGTTCTTC. This gives the protein CASSQDQLATVSYNEQFF.